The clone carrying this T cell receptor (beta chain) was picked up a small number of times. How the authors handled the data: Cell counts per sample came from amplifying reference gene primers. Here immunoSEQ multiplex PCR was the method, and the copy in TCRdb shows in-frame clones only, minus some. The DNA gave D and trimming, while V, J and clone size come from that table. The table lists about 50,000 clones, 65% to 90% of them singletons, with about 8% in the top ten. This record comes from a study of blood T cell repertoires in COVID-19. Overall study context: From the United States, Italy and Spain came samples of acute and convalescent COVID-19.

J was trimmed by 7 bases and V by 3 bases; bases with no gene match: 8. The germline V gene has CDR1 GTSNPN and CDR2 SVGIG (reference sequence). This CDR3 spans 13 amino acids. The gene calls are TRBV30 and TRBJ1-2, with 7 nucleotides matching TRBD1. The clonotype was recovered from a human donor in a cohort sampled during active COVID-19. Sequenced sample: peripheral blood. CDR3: CAWSGTDAGGYTF. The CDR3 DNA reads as TGTGCCTGGAGCGGGACAGACGCTGGTGGCTACACCTTC.